This entry concerns a single T cell receptor beta chain. Its target is not known. Germline values: CDR1 SGHVS, CDR2 FQNEAQ. V was pared by 10 bases and J by 1 base, with 10 bases between. There are 13 residues in the CDR3. These data are taken from a study of CD8+ T cells in alopecia areata. Study findings and constraints: Scalp samples also yield sequences from resident alphabeta T cells of normal skin.

Reverse transcription of extracted RNA yielded cDNA, which provided the sequencing template. Sequenced by immunoSEQ multiplex PCR; TCRdb stores in-frame clones only, minus some. The table includes 120,000 to 150,000 clones, 62% detected once. Source material: CD8+ T cells sorted from blood. J is TRBJ2-2 and V is TRBV7-8, with D possibly being TRBD2 (5 bases). This clonotype was sampled from a human donor in good health. The CDR3 reads CATEEGNTGELFF. The CDR3, as DNA: TGTGCCACCGAAGAGGGGAACACCGGGGAGCTGTTTTTT.